Listed below are T cell receptor beta chains from one sample, sequenced in a study of control samples from healthy donors and cancer patients. Profiled with immunoSEQ multiplex PCR; TCRdb holds only in-frame clones, not every one. The table includes around 97,000 clones, 80% to 90% detected once. The sequenced sample consisted of PBMCs. These TCRs come from a man in his 60s with lung cancer. Both conserved end residues are part of each CDR3. The order of the fields is clone size, V gene, J gene, D gene, CDR3 protein, CDR3 DNA. D genes are given only for firm matches. Only part of the rows carry a size: once, few, many, or a class if the clone is expanded.

>once|TRBV6-4|TRBJ2-2|NA
CASSPTNTGELFF
TGTGCCAGCAGTCCCACTAACACCGGGGAGCTGTTTTTT
>NA|TRBV24-1|TRBJ2-2|TRBD2
CATSAGAGELFF
TGTGCCACCAGCGCGGGAGCCGGGGAGCTGTTTTTT
>NA|TRBV10-3|TRBJ2-3|NA
CAISEGAYSTDTQYF
TGTGCCATCAGTGAGGGGGCCTATAGCACAGATACGCAGTATTTT
>NA|TRBV5-1|TRBJ1-4|TRBD1
CASSLTPQGGNEKLFF
TGCGCCAGCAGCTTGACCCCACAGGGGGGAAATGAAAAACTGTTTTTT
>NA|TRBV2|TRBJ1-5|NA
CASSEERQGNSNQPQHF
TGTGCCAGCAGTGAAGAAAGGCAAGGGAATAGCAATCAGCCCCAGCATTTT
>NA|TRBV7-6|TRBJ2-5|NA
CASSPSSGGPETQYF
TGTGCCAGCAGCCCTAGTAGTGGGGGCCCAGAGACCCAGTACTTC
>NA|TRBV3-1/TRBV3-2|TRBJ2-7|TRBD2
CASSPRLAGGPFF
TGTGCCAGCAGCCCTAGACTAGCGGGGGGGCCTTTTTTT
>NA|TRBV6-1|TRBJ2-4|NA
CASSEFLIGKNIQYF
TGTGCCAGCAGTGAATTTCTCATCGGCAAAAACATTCAGTACTTC
>NA|TRBV29-1|TRBJ1-5|NA
CSVTTGTNQPQHF
TGCAGCGTGACAACCGGGACAAATCAGCCCCAGCATTTT
>NA|TRBV11-3|TRBJ1-2|NA
CASSVPGTGGYTF
TGTGCCAGCAGCGTCCCCGGGACGGGGGGCTACACCTTC
>NA|TRBV12-3/TRBV12-4|TRBJ2-5|NA
CASSRAAQETQYF
TGTGCCAGCAGCCGGGCTGCACAAGAGACCCAGTACTTC
>NA|TRBV6-5|TRBJ1-6|NA
CASGSQGSYNSPLHF
TGTGCCAGCGGATCCCAGGGCTCCTATAATTCACCCCTCCACTTT
>NA|TRBV19|TRBJ1-1|NA
CASSSWEGVETEAFF
TGTGCCAGTAGTTCGTGGGAAGGGGTAGAGACTGAAGCTTTCTTT
>NA|TRBV7-3|TRBJ1-1|NA
CASSRRGGGGTEAFF
TGTGCCAGCAGCCGTAGGGGGGGAGGTGGCACTGAAGCTTTCTTT
>NA|TRBV7-9|TRBJ1-5|NA
CASSFGVGEDQPQHF
TGTGCCAGCAGCTTTGGGGTCGGGGAGGATCAGCCCCAGCATTTT
>NA|TRBV7-2|TRBJ2-5|TRBD1
CASSFDRGQETQYF
TGTGCCAGCAGCTTCGACAGGGGGCAAGAGACCCAGTACTTC
>NA|TRBV5-1|TRBJ2-7|NA
CASSLEQGSSYEQYF
TGCGCCAGCAGCTTGGAGCAGGGGAGCTCCTACGAGCAGTACTTC
>NA|TRBV6-6|TRBJ2-1|NA
CASSYAQGLNEQFF
TGTGCCAGCAGTTACGCTCAGGGGTTGAATGAGCAGTTCTTC
>NA|TRBV12-3/TRBV12-4|TRBJ1-1|NA
CASSFGEATEAFF
TGTGCCAGCAGTTTTGGGGAGGCCACTGAAGCTTTCTTT
>NA|TRBV29-1|TRBJ2-3|NA
CSGGQGGGADTQYF
TGCAGCGGAGGGCAGGGAGGAGGTGCAGATACGCAGTATTTT
>NA|TRBV5-1|TRBJ1-3|NA
CASSLREKDGNTIYF
TGCGCCAGCAGCTTGAGGGAGAAGGACGGAAACACCATATATTTT
>NA|TRBV5-1|TRBJ1-1|NA
CASSLTLGGENTEAFF
TGCGCCAGCAGCTTGACCTTGGGGGGAGAGAACACTGAAGCTTTCTTT
>NA|TRBV30|TRBJ1-2|TRBD1
CAWSGARTGVRSGYTF
TGTGCCTGGAGTGGAGCCCGGACAGGGGTTCGGAGTGGCTACACCTTC
>NA|TRBV7-3|TRBJ2-7|NA
CASSSARGPYEQYF
TGTGCCAGCAGCTCGGCGAGAGGACCCTACGAGCAGTACTTC
>NA|TRBV7-9|TRBJ1-1|TRBD1
CASSLGRDSGTEAFF
TGTGCCAGCAGCTTAGGTCGGGACAGCGGCACTGAAGCTTTCTTT
>few|TRBV6-4|TRBJ1-2|NA
CASSDGAGKGYTF
TGTGCCAGCAGTGACGGGGCAGGGAAAGGCTACACCTTC
>NA|TRBV5-1|TRBJ2-3|NA
CASSLEAGDTDTQYF
TGCGCCAGCAGCTTGGAGGCAGGGGACACAGATACGCAGTATTTT
>NA|TRBV7-8|TRBJ2-5|NA
CASRGSGLPQETQYF
TGTGCCAGCAGGGGGAGTGGATTACCTCAAGAGACCCAGTACTTC
>NA|TRBV12-3/TRBV12-4|TRBJ1-1|NA
CASSLGRNTEAFF
TGTGCCAGCAGTTTGGGGAGGAACACTGAAGCTTTCTTT
>NA|TRBV5-1|TRBJ2-3|NA
CASSLEATTDTQYF
TGCGCCAGCAGCTTGGAGGCAACCACAGATACGCAGTATTTT
>NA|TRBV11-3|TRBJ2-1|NA
CASSLNYLNEQFF
TGTGCCAGCAGCTTGAACTATCTGAATGAGCAGTTCTTC
>few|TRBV5-1|TRBJ1-1|TRBD1
CASSGQGGNTEAFF
TGCGCCAGCAGCGGACAGGGGGGGAACACTGAAGCTTTCTTT
>NA|TRBV30|TRBJ2-3|NA
CAWTRNSLGADTQYF
TGTGCCTGGACCAGAAACAGCCTTGGAGCAGATACGCAGTATTTT
>few|TRBV27|TRBJ1-2|TRBD1
CASSFRDRDYGYTF
TGTGCCAGCAGTTTCCGGGACAGGGACTATGGCTACACCTTC
>NA|TRBV5-4|TRBJ1-2|TRBD1
CASSLGDRDYGYTF
TGTGCCAGCAGCTTGGGGGACAGGGACTATGGCTACACCTTC
>NA|TRBV24-1|TRBJ2-5|TRBD2
CATSDAGTSQETQYF
TGTGCCACCAGTGATGCTGGGACTAGCCAAGAGACCCAGTACTTC
>NA|TRBV5-6|TRBJ2-7|NA
CASSLGMYREAYEQYF
TGTGCCAGCAGCTTGGGGATGTACAGGGAAGCCTACGAGCAGTACTTC
>once|TRBV4-1|TRBJ2-3|NA
CASSPTGSSTDTQYF
TGCGCCAGCAGCCCCACAGGCTCTAGCACAGATACGCAGTATTTT
>NA|TRBV30|TRBJ1-5|NA
CAWSDLNAIEGQPQHF
TGTGCCTGGAGTGACCTGAATGCGATCGAGGGTCAGCCCCAGCATTTT
>NA|TRBV9|TRBJ1-1|NA
CASSPHATEAFF
TGTGCCAGCAGCCCCCACGCCACTGAAGCTTTCTTT
>NA|TRBV29-1|TRBJ2-2|NA
CSVVRGVNTGELFF
TGCAGCGTTGTCAGGGGCGTTAACACCGGGGAGCTGTTTTTT
>NA|TRBV7-3|TRBJ2-3|NA
CASSSFTDTQYF
TGTGCCAGCAGCTCCTTCACAGATACGCAGTATTTT
>NA|TRBV10-3|TRBJ1-5|NA
CATGTESNQPQHF
TGTGCCACCGGGACGGAAAGCAATCAGCCCCAGCATTTT
>NA|TRBV7-2|TRBJ2-7|NA
CASRPDSGNFYEQYF
TGTGCCAGCCGTCCCGATAGCGGAAACTTCTACGAGCAGTACTTC
>NA|TRBV29-1|TRBJ2-1|TRBD2
CSAGTSGGGNEQFF
TGCAGCGCTGGGACTAGCGGGGGGGGGAATGAGCAGTTCTTC
>NA|TRBV5-1|TRBJ2-2|TRBD2
CASTLTRGGANTGELFF
TGCGCCAGCACTCTGACTCGCGGGGGGGCGAACACCGGGGAGCTGTTTTTT
>NA|TRBV11-3|TRBJ1-3|NA
CASSRGEVENTIYF
TGTGCCAGCAGCCGAGGGGAGGTTGAAAACACCATATATTTT
>once|TRBV4-1|TRBJ2-2|TRBD2
CASSHNSGGVNTGELFF
TGCGCCAGCAGCCACAACAGCGGGGGGGTGAACACCGGGGAGCTGTTTTTT
>NA|TRBV5-5|TRBJ1-5|NA
CASSLGYRDGGQPQHF
TGTGCCAGCAGCTTGGGGTACCGGGACGGAGGTCAGCCCCAGCATTTT
>NA|TRBV5-1|TRBJ2-5|TRBD1
CASRFGQGWETQYF
TGCGCCAGTCGATTCGGACAGGGCTGGGAGACCCAGTACTTC
>NA|TRBV13|TRBJ1-4|NA
CASSHPADEKLFF
TGTGCCAGCAGCCACCCCGCAGACGAAAAACTGTTTTTT
>NA|TRBV24-1|TRBJ2-3|TRBD2
CATSDLTAGVSTDTQYF
TGTGCCACCAGTGATCTCACGGCGGGGGTTAGCACAGATACGCAGTATTTT
>NA|TRBV11-2|TRBJ2-1|TRBD1
CASSLGGGRNEQFF
TGTGCCAGCAGCTTAGGAGGGGGCCGGAATGAGCAGTTCTTC
>NA|TRBV18|TRBJ2-1|NA
CASSGSAGTNEQFF
TGTGCCAGCTCAGGGTCCGCGGGGACCAATGAGCAGTTCTTC